This T cell receptor (beta chain) came from a study of blood T cell repertoires in COVID-19. Overall study context: Donors in Cohort 3 counted as recovered after two negative PCRs, clearance, or symptom resolution. Acute and convalescent COVID-19 samples came from the United States, Italy and Spain.

Living in 24 US areas, the participants were between 18 and 89 years of age. As handled by the study authors: Amplification from reference gene primers served as the basis for estimated nucleated cell counts. Sequencing used immunoSEQ multiplex PCR; TCRdb keeps in-frame clones, though not all of them. Clone size and V and J calls were adopted from that table, with D and trimming inferred from the DNA. The repertoire includes 400,000 or so clones, around 87% of them detected once, and approximately 1.8% sits in the top ten. The CDR3 runs 17 residues. Germline V gives CDR1 LGHDT, CDR2 YNNKEL (reference sequence). The V gene end was trimmed by 0 bases and the J gene end by 3 bases; junction bases not matched to a gene: 6.

This receptor was identified in a man aged 35 to 55 in a cohort exposed to, infected with or recovered from COVID-19 (not recorded which). Sequences were obtained from PBMCs or T cells enriched from blood (not recorded which). The chain links TRBV3-1 (or the pseudogene TRBV3-2) to TRBJ2-3; the match to TRBD2 covers 10 bases. CDR3 loop: CASSQDRVAGGTDTQYF. The CDR3 nucleotides read TGTGCCAGCAGCCAAGATCGGGTAGCGGGAGGTACAGATACGCAGTATTTT.